This T cell receptor (beta chain) was identified in a study of T cell responses to AZD1222 COVID-19 vaccine. Study observations and caveats: A rise in Spike-specific TCR breadth and depth followed two AZD1222 doses. Possibly, clonal diversity was underestimated; donors were largely white British and included more females. Dominant at 160-218 and 743-854, vaccine-associated CD4 TCRs also spanned spike.

TCRdb's table, derived via immunoSEQ multiplex PCR, lists solely in-frame clones and lacks some. In the table there are more than 120,000 clones, nearly 90% of which are singletons. Only a few counts were recorded for this clone. The antigen is unknown. The germline CDR1 and CDR2 sequences are MRHNA and SNTAGT. This CDR3 spans 14 amino acids. J was trimmed by 3 bases and V by 0 bases; bases with no gene match: 0. Sequenced material: peripheral blood, taken 28 days after the second dose of the MenACWY control vaccine. The V call is TRBV6-4, the J call TRBJ2-3; 7 bases are shared with TRBD2. This clonotype was sampled from an adult who received the MenACWY meningococcal vaccine as a control. The CDR3: CASSDSRETDTQYF. As DNA, the CDR3 is TGTGCCAGCAGTGACTCGCGGGAGACAGATACGCAGTATTTT.